The 4 T cell receptor beta chains below come from one sample, sequenced in a study of OX40 agonist ivuxolimab in advanced cancers. The method was immunoSEQ multiplex PCR; TCRdb's version includes in-frame clones alone and lacks a portion of them. The sample has 35,000 to 40,000 clones; about 85% are singletons. The source was CD4+ or CD8+ T cells sorted from blood, collected in a trial of the OX40 agonist ivuxolimab. Source of these receptors: an adult with an advanced solid tumor such as melanoma, head and neck, liver or kidney cancer.

The chain uses TRBV11-2 and TRBJ2-7; D may be TRBD2 (6 bases). Germline V CDR1 and CDR2: SGHAT, FQNNGV. The CDR3 consists of 14 residues. V was cut by 3 bases and J by 0 bases, with 9 bases left in between. The CDR3 is CASSFRDFSYEQYF. The CDR3 nucleotides are TGTGCCAGCAGCTTCCGGGACTTCTCCTACGAGCAGTACTTC.

This clone was recorded only once. The chain recombines TRBV18 with TRBJ2-3; no clear D gene. V was clipped by 3 bases and J by 5 bases, with 3 bases between them. CDR1 is KGHSH and CDR2 is LQKENI in the germline V gene. This CDR3 spans 11 amino acids. CDR3 amino acids: CASSPGDTQYF. For the CDR3, the DNA is TGTGCCAGCTCACCCGGAGATACGCAGTATTTT.

CDR3 sequence reads: CASSQSSSGNTIYF. CDR3 nucleotides: TGCGCCAGCAGCCAGTCAAGCTCTGGAAACACCATATATTTT. The chain employs TRBV4-3 and TRBJ1-3; D not certain. Trimming took 3 bases from V and 0 from J, leaving 6 bases between them. This CDR3 has 14 residues. CDR1 is LGHNA, CDR2 YSLEER, per germline.

The chain carries TRBV11-3 and TRBJ2-1; maybe TRBD1 (6 bases). The CDR3 is 15 residues long. Trimming shortened V by 1 base and J by 4 bases, and 11 bases separated the two germline ends. CDR1 and CDR2 from the germline V gene are SGHNT and YENEEA. CDR3 DNA: TGTGCCAGCAGCTTAGGGACAGTACCATACAATGAGCAGTTCTTC. This sequence encodes CASSLGTVPYNEQFF.